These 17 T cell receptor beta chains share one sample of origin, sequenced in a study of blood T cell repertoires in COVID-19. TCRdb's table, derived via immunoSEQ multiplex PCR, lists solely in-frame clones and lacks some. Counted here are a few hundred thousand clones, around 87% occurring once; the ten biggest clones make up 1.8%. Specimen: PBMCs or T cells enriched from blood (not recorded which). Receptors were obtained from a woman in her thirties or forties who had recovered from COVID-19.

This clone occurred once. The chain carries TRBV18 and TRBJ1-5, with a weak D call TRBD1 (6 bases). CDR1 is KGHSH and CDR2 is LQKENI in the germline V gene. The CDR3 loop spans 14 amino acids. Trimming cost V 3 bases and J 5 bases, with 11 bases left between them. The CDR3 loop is CASSPYRDDQPQHF. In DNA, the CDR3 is TGTGCCAGCTCACCCTACAGGGACGATCAGCCCCAGCATTTT. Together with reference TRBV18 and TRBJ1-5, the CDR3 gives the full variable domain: NAGVMQNPRHLVRRRGQEARLRCSPMKGHSHVYWYRQLPEEGLKFMVYLQKENIIDESGMPKERFSAEFPKEGPSILRIQQVVRGDSAAYFCASSPYRDDQPQHFGDGTRLSIL.

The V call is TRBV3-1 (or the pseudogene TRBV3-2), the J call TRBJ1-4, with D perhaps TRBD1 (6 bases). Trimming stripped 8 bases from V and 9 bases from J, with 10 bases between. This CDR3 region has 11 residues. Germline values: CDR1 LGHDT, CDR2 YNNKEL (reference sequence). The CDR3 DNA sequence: TGTGCCAGCCTCCAGGGGAAAAAACTGTTTTTT. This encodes CASLQGKKLFF.

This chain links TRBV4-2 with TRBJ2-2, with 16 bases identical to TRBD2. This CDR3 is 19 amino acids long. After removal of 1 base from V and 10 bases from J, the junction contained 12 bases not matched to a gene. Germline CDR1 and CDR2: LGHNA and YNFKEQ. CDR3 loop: CASSQAFLGTSGRALELFF. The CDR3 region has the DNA TGTGCCAGCAGCCAAGCTTTTCTCGGGACTAGCGGGAGGGCCCTGGAGCTGTTTTTT.

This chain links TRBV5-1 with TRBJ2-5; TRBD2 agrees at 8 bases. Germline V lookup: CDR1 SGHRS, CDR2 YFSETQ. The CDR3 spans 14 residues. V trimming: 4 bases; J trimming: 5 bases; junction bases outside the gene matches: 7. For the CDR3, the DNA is TGCGCCAGCAGCGCGGGACTAGTGATCGAGACCCAGTACTTC. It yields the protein CASSAGLVIETQYF.

The CDR3 bases are TGTGCCAGCAGTTCACCTCAGCGGGTATCCTACGAGCAGTACTTC. It is translated as CASSSPQRVSYEQYF. This chain uses TRBV6-2 or TRBV6-3 with TRBJ2-7; the D gene is possibly TRBD2 (6 bases). V lost 4 bases and J 1 base, leaving 14 bases between the germline ends. In germline, CDR1 is MNHEY, CDR2 SVGEGT. This CDR3 has 15 amino acids.

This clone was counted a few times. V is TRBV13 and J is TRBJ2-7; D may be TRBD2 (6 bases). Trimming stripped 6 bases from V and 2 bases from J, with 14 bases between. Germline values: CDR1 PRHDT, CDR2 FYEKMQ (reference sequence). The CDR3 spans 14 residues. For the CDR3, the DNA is TGTGCCAGCAGTTTGCTTGGAGGGCCCTACGAGCAGTACTTC. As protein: CASSLLGGPYEQYF.

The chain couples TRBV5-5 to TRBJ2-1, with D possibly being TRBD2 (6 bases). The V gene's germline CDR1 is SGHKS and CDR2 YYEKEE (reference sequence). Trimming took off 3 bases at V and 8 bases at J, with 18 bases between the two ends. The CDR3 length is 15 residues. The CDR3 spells CASSSTGHWGDEQFF. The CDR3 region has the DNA TGTGCCAGCAGCTCCACGGGGCACTGGGGGGATGAGCAGTTCTTC.

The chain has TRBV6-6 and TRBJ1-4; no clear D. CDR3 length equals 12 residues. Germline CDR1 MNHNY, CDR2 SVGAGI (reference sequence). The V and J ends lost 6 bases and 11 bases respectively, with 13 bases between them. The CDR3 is CASSESSRKLFF. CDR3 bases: TGTGCCAGCAGCGAGTCTTCCCGGAAACTGTTTTTT.

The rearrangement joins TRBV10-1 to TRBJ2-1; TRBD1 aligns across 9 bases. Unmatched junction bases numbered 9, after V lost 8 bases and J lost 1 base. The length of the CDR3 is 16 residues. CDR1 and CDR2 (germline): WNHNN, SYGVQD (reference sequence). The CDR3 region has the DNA TGCGCCAGCGGGGACTCCGGGACAGGGTCCTACAATGAGCAGTTCTTC. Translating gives CASGDSGTGSYNEQFF.

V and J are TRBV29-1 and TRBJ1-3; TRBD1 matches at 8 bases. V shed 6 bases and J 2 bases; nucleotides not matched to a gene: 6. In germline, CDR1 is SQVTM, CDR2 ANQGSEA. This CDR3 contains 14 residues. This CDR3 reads CSVVTGEAGNTIYF. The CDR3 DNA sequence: TGCAGCGTAGTGACAGGGGAGGCTGGAAACACCATATATTTT.

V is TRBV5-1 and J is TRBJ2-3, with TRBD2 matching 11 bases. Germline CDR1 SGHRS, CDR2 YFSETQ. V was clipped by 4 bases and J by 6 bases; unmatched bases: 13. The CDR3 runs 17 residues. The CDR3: CASSLTPTSGNADTQYF. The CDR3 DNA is TGCGCCAGCAGCCTAACGCCGACTAGCGGGAACGCGGATACGCAGTATTTT.

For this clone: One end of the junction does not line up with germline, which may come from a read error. CDR3 loop: CASSDSLWQYF. The CDR3 DNA reads as TGTGCCAGCAGTGACTCACTTTGGCAGTACTTC. The V and J genes are TRBV6-6 and TRBJ2-7; no firm D call. The germline CDR1 and CDR2 sequences are MNHNY and SVGAGI (reference sequence). This CDR3 region has 11 residues.

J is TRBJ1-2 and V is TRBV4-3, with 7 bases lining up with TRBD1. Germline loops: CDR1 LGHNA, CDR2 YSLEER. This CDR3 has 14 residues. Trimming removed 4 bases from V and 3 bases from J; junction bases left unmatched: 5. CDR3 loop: CASSLKTGDYGYTF. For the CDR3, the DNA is TGCGCCAGCAGCCTGAAAACAGGGGACTATGGCTACACCTTC.

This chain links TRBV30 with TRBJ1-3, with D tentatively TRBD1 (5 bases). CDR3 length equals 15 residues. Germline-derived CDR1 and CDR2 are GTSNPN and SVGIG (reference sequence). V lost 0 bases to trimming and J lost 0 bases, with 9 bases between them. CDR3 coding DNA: TGTGCCTGGAGTGTACACAGGTCCTCTGGAAACACCATATATTTT. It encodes CAWSVHRSSGNTIYF.

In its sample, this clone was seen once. CDR3 sequence reads: CATGLGEKLFF. In nucleotides, the CDR3 is TGTGCCACCGGACTCGGGGAAAAACTGTTTTTT. The V gene is TRBV10-3, the J gene TRBJ1-4; no clear D. V lost 10 bases and J lost 8, with 11 bases in between. Germline V gene lookup returns CDR1 ENHRY and CDR2 SYGVKD. The CDR3 is made up of 11 amino acids.

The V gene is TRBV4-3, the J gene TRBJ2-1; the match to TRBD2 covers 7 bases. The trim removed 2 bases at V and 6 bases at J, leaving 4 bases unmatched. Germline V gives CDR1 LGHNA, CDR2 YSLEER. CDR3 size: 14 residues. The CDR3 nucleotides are TGCGCCAGCAGCCAACTAGCGGTAATCAATGAGCAGTTCTTC. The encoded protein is CASSQLAVINEQFF.

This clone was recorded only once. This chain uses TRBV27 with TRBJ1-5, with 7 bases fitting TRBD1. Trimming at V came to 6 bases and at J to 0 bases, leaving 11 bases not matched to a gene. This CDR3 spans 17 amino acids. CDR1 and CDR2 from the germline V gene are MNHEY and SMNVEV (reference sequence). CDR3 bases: TGTGCCAGCAGCCCGACAGGGACCGTTTATAGCAATCAGCCCCAGCATTTT. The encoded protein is CASSPTGTVYSNQPQHF.